A selection of T cell receptor beta chains follows, all from one sample in a study of CD8 T cells in Susac syndrome. TCRdb processed the immunoSEQ multiplex PCR reads anew with MiXCR; each CDR3 protein has one entry. This repertoire shows some 190,000 distinct CDR3 sequences, over 90% found once; its top ten account for around 0.15%. Sequenced input: CD4+ T cells from PBMCs. These receptors all come from a human donor with Susac syndrome. The CDR3 runs from the conserved cysteine through the conserved F or W. The D gene is left open where the match is weak. The size field is filled for only some rows; it gives once, few, many or a size class.

D,J,V,size,DNA,CDR3
TRBD1,TRBJ2-1,TRBV7-7,.,TGTGCTAGCAGCACCGGGACAGGGTCCTACAATGAGCAGTTCTTC,CASSTGTGSYNEQFF
.,TRBJ1-2,TRBV3-1,.,TGTGCCAGCAGCCAAGATCGGCAGGATGGCTACACCTTC,CASSQDRQDGYTF
.,TRBJ1-4,TRBV12-3/TRBV12-4,.,TGTGCCAGCAGCTTAGCAGGGGCGAGTGAAAAACTGTTTTTT,CASSLAGASEKLFF
.,TRBJ2-7,TRBV4-3,.,TGCGCCAGCAGCCAAGGTGCTAAAGGGCCCTACGAGCAGTACTTC,CASSQGAKGPYEQYF
.,TRBJ1-2,TRBV4-2,.,TGTGCCAGCAGCCAAGAGGTCCAGGGCTATGGCTACACCTTC,CASSQEVQGYGYTF
.,TRBJ1-1,TRBV7-2,.,TGTGCCAGCAGCTTAGCCAGGGAAAGTGAAGCTTTCTTT,CASSLARESEAFF
.,TRBJ1-6,TRBV4-3,.,TGCGCCAGCAGCCAAGAAGGGGGAACGAATAATTCACCCCTCCACTTT,CASSQEGGTNNSPLHF
.,TRBJ2-2,TRBV5-4,.,TGTGCCAGCAGCACCTTGACTAGCACCGGGGAGCTGTTTTTT,CASSTLTSTGELFF
.,TRBJ1-5,TRBV19,.,TGTGCCACAAACCTACAGCACCTTAGCAATCAGCCCCAGCATTTT,CATNLQHLSNQPQHF
.,TRBJ1-1,TRBV30,.,TGTGCCTGGAACGCGAACACTGAAGCTTTCTTT,CAWNANTEAFF
TRBD2,TRBJ2-5,TRBV5-6,.,TGTGCCAGCAGCTACGGGACTAGTATCGTGACCCAGTACTTC,CASSYGTSIVTQYF
.,TRBJ1-6,TRBV14,.,TGTGCCAGCAGCTTTACAGGGCCCACCCTCCACTTT,CASSFTGPTLHF
TRBD2,TRBJ2-2,TRBV20-1,.,TGCAGTGCTCCCCAAGGGGCTAGCGGGGGCCCGAACACCGGGGAGCTGTTTTTT,CSAPQGASGGPNTGELFF
.,TRBJ2-2,TRBV5-1,once,TGCGCCAGCAAGGTAGAGACAGACACCGGGGAGCTGTTTTTT,CASKVETDTGELFF
.,TRBJ1-4,TRBV29-1,.,TGCAGCGTTGTACCGGCGACCGGGGCTCGGGAAAAACTGTTTTTT,CSVVPATGAREKLFF
TRBD1,TRBJ1-1,TRBV5-1,.,TGCGCCAGCAGCCCGGGACAGTTACTCGTGAGCACTGAAGCTTTCTTT,CASSPGQLLVSTEAFF
.,TRBJ1-6,TRBV10-3,.,TGTGCCAGCCGCGGGGCCCTGGATAATTCACCCCTCCACTTT,CASRGALDNSPLHF
.,TRBJ2-4,TRBV5-1,.,TGCGCCAGCAGCTTGGTGGCAGGTTCCTACAAAAACATTCAGTACTTC,CASSLVAGSYKNIQYF
TRBD1,TRBJ2-7,TRBV4-1,few,TGCGCCAGCAGCCAAGGACGAGGGACAGGAGAACACTACGAGCAGTACTTC,CASSQGRGTGEHYEQYF
.,TRBJ2-3,TRBV7-8,.,TGTGCCAGCAGCCACCCAATTATTCTGGGTAGCACAGATACGCAGTATTTT,CASSHPIILGSTDTQYF
.,TRBJ2-7,TRBV3-1,once,TGTGCCAGCAGCCAAGGGACCGCTTACGAGCAGTACTTC,CASSQGTAYEQYF
.,TRBJ2-7,TRBV12-3/TRBV12-4,.,TGTGCCAGCAGCCAATCCGGGCAGATAAACTACGAGCAGTACTTC,CASSQSGQINYEQYF